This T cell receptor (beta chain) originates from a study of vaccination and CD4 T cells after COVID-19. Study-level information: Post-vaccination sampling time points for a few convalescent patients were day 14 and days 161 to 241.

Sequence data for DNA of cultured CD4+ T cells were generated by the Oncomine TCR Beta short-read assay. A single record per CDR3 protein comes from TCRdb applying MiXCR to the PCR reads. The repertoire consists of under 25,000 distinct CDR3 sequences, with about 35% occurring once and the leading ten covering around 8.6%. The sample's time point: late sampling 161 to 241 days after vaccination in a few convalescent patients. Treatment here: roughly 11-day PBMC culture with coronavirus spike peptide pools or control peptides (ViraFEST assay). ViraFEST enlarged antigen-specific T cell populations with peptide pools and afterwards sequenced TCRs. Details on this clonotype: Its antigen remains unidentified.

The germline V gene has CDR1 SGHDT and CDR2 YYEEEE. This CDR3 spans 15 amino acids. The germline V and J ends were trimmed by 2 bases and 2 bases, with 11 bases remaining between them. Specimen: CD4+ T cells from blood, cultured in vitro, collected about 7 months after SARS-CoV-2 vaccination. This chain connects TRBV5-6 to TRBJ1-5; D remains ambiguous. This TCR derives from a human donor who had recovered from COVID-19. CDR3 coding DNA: TGTGCCAGCAGCTTTGGGGAGCCGGGCAATCAGCCCCAGCATTTT. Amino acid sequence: CASSFGEPGNQPQHF.